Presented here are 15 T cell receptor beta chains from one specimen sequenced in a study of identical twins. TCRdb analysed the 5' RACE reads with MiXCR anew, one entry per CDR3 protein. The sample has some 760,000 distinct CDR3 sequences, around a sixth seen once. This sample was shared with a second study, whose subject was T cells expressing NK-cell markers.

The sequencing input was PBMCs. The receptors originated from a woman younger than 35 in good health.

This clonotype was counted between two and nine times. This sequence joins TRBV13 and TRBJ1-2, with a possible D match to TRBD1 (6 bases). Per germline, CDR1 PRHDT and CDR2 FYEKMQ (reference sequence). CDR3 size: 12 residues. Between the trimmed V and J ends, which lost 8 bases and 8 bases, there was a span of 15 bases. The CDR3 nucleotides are TGTGCCAGCTTTCGCGGGGGCTGGGGCTACACCTTC. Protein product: CASFRGGWGYTF.

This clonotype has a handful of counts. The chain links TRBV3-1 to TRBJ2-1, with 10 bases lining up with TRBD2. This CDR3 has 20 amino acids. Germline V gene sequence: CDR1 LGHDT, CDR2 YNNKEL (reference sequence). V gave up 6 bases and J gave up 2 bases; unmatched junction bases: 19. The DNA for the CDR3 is TGTGCCAGCAGACTAACGGGACTAGCGAACACCGAACCAGCCTACAATGAGCAGTTCTTC. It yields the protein CASRLTGLANTEPAYNEQFF.

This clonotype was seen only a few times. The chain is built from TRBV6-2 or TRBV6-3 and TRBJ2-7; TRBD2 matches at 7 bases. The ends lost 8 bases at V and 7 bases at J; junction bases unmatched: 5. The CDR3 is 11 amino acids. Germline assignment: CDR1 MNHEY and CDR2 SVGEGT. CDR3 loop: CASDAGEEQYF. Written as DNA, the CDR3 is TGTGCCAGCGATGCGGGGGAGGAGCAGTACTTC.

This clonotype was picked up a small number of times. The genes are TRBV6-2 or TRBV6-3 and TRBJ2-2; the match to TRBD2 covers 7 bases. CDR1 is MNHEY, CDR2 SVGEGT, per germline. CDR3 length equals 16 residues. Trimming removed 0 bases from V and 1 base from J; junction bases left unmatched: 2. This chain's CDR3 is CASSYSASGNTGELFF. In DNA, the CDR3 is TGTGCCAGCAGTTACTCTGCTAGCGGGAACACCGGGGAGCTGTTTTTT.

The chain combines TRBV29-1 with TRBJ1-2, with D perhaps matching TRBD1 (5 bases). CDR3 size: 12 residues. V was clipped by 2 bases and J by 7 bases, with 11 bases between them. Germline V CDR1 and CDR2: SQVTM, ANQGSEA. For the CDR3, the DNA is TGCAGCGTTGAAACGGGAGGGACTGGCTACACCTTC. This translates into CSVETGGTGYTF.

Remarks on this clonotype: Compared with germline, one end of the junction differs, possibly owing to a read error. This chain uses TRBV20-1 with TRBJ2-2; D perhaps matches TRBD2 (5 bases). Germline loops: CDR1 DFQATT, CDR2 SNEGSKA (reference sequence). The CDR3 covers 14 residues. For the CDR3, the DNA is TGCAGTGCCAGAGACTCCAGGAGGACCGGGGAGCTGTTTTTT. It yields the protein CSARDSRRTGELFF.

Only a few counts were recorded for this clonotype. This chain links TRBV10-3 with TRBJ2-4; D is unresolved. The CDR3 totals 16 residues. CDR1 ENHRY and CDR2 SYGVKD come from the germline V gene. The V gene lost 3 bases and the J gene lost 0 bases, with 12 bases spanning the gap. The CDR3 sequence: CAISEGSTVAKNIQYF. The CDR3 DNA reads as TGTGCCATCAGTGAAGGCAGCACAGTAGCCAAAAACATTCAGTACTTC.

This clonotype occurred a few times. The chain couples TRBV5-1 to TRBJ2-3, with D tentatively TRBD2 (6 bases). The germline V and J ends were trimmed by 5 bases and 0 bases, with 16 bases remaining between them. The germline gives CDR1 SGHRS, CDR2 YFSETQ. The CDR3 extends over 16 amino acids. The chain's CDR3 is CASRAGMIASTDTQYF. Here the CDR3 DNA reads TGCGCCAGCAGGGCGGGAATGATCGCTAGCACAGATACGCAGTATTTT. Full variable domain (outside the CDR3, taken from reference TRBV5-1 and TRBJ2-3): KAGVTQTPRYLIKTRGQQVTLSCSPISGHRSVSWYQQTPGQGLQFLFEYFSETQRNKGNFPGRFSGRQFSNSRSEMNVSTLELGDSALYLCASRAGMIASTDTQYFGPGTRLTVL.

The CDR3 nucleotides read TGTGCCAGGAGCACCGGCCTCCTAGGTGAGCAGTTCTTC. This codes for CARSTGLLGEQFF. V gene TRBV5-6 combines with J gene TRBJ2-1, with D unclear. The CDR3 extends over 13 amino acids. Germline assignment: CDR1 SGHDT and CDR2 YYEEEE. V dropped 8 bases and J dropped 9 bases, with 18 bases sitting between them.

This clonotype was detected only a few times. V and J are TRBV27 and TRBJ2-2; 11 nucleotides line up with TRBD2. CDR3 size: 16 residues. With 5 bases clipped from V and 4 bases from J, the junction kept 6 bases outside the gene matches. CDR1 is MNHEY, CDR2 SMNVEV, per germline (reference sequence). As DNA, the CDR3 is TGTGCCAGCAGTGCACTAGCGGGAGCTGGCACCGGGGAGCTGTTTTTT. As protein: CASSALAGAGTGELFF.

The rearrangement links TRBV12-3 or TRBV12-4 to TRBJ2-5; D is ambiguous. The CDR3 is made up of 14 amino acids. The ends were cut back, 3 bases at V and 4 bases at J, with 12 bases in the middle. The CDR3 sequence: CASSFRANGETQYF. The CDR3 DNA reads TGTGCCAGCAGTTTTCGTGCGAATGGAGAGACCCAGTACTTC.

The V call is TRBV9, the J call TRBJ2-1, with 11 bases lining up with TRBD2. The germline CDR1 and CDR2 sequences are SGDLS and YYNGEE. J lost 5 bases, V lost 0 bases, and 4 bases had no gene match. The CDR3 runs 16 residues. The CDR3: CASSVGTSGLHNEQFF. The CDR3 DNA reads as TGTGCCAGCAGCGTAGGGACTAGCGGGCTCCACAATGAGCAGTTCTTC.

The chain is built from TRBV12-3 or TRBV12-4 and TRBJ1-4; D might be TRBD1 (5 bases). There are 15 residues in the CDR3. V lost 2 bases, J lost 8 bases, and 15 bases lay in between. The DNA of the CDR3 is TGTGCCAGCAGTTTATTTGGGGCAGGAGACGAAAAACTGTTTTTT. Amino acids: CASSLFGAGDEKLFF.

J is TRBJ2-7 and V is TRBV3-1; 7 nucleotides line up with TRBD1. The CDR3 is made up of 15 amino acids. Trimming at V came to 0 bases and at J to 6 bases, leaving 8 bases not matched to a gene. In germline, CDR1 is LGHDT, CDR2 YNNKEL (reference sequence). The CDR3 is CASSQDRRGGGEQYF. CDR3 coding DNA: TGTGCCAGCAGCCAAGATCGTAGAGGGGGCGGCGAGCAGTACTTC.

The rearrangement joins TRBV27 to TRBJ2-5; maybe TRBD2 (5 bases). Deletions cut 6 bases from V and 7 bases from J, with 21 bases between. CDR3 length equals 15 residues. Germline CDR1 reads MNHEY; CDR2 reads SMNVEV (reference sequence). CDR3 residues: CASRPVVLDYTTQYF. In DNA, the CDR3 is TGTGCCAGCAGGCCCGTCGTACTAGATTATACGACCCAGTACTTC.